This note documents a single T cell receptor beta chain sequence. The data derive from a study of blood T cell repertoires in COVID-19. Some clones are missing from TCRdb's copy, which holds only in-frame ones; the method was immunoSEQ multiplex PCR. The profile shows under 150,000 clones, 65% to 90% of them singletons. The TCR originated in a woman aged 45-59 years who had recovered from COVID-19. The sample consisted of PBMCs or T cells enriched from blood (not recorded which).

This CDR3 reads CASSSREEQFF. In DNA form, the CDR3 reads TGTGCCAGCAGTTCCCGGGAGGAGCAGTTCTTC. The chain is built from TRBV27 and TRBJ2-1; TRBD2 might be the D (6 bases). CDR1 MNHEY and CDR2 SMNVEV come from the germline V gene (reference sequence). The germline V and J ends were trimmed by 4 bases and 10 bases, with 8 bases remaining between them. This CDR3 has 11 amino acids.